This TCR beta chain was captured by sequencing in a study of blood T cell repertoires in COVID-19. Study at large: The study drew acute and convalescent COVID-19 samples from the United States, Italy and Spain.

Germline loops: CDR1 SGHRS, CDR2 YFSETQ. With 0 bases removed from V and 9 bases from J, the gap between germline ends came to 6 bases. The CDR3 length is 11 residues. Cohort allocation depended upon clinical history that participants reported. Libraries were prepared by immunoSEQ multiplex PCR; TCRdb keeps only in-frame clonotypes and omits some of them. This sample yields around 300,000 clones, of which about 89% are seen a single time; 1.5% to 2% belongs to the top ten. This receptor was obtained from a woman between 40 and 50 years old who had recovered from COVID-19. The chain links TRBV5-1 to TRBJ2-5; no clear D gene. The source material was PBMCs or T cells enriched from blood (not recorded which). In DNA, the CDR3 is TGCGCCAGCAGCTTGGAATACTCCCAGTACTTC. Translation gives CASSLEYSQYF. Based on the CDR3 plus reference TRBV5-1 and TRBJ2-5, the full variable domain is KAGVTQTPRYLIKTRGQQVTLSCSPISGHRSVSWYQQTPGQGLQFLFEYFSETQRNKGNFPGRFSGRQFSNSRSEMNVSTLELGDSALYLCASSLEYSQYFGPGTRLLVL.